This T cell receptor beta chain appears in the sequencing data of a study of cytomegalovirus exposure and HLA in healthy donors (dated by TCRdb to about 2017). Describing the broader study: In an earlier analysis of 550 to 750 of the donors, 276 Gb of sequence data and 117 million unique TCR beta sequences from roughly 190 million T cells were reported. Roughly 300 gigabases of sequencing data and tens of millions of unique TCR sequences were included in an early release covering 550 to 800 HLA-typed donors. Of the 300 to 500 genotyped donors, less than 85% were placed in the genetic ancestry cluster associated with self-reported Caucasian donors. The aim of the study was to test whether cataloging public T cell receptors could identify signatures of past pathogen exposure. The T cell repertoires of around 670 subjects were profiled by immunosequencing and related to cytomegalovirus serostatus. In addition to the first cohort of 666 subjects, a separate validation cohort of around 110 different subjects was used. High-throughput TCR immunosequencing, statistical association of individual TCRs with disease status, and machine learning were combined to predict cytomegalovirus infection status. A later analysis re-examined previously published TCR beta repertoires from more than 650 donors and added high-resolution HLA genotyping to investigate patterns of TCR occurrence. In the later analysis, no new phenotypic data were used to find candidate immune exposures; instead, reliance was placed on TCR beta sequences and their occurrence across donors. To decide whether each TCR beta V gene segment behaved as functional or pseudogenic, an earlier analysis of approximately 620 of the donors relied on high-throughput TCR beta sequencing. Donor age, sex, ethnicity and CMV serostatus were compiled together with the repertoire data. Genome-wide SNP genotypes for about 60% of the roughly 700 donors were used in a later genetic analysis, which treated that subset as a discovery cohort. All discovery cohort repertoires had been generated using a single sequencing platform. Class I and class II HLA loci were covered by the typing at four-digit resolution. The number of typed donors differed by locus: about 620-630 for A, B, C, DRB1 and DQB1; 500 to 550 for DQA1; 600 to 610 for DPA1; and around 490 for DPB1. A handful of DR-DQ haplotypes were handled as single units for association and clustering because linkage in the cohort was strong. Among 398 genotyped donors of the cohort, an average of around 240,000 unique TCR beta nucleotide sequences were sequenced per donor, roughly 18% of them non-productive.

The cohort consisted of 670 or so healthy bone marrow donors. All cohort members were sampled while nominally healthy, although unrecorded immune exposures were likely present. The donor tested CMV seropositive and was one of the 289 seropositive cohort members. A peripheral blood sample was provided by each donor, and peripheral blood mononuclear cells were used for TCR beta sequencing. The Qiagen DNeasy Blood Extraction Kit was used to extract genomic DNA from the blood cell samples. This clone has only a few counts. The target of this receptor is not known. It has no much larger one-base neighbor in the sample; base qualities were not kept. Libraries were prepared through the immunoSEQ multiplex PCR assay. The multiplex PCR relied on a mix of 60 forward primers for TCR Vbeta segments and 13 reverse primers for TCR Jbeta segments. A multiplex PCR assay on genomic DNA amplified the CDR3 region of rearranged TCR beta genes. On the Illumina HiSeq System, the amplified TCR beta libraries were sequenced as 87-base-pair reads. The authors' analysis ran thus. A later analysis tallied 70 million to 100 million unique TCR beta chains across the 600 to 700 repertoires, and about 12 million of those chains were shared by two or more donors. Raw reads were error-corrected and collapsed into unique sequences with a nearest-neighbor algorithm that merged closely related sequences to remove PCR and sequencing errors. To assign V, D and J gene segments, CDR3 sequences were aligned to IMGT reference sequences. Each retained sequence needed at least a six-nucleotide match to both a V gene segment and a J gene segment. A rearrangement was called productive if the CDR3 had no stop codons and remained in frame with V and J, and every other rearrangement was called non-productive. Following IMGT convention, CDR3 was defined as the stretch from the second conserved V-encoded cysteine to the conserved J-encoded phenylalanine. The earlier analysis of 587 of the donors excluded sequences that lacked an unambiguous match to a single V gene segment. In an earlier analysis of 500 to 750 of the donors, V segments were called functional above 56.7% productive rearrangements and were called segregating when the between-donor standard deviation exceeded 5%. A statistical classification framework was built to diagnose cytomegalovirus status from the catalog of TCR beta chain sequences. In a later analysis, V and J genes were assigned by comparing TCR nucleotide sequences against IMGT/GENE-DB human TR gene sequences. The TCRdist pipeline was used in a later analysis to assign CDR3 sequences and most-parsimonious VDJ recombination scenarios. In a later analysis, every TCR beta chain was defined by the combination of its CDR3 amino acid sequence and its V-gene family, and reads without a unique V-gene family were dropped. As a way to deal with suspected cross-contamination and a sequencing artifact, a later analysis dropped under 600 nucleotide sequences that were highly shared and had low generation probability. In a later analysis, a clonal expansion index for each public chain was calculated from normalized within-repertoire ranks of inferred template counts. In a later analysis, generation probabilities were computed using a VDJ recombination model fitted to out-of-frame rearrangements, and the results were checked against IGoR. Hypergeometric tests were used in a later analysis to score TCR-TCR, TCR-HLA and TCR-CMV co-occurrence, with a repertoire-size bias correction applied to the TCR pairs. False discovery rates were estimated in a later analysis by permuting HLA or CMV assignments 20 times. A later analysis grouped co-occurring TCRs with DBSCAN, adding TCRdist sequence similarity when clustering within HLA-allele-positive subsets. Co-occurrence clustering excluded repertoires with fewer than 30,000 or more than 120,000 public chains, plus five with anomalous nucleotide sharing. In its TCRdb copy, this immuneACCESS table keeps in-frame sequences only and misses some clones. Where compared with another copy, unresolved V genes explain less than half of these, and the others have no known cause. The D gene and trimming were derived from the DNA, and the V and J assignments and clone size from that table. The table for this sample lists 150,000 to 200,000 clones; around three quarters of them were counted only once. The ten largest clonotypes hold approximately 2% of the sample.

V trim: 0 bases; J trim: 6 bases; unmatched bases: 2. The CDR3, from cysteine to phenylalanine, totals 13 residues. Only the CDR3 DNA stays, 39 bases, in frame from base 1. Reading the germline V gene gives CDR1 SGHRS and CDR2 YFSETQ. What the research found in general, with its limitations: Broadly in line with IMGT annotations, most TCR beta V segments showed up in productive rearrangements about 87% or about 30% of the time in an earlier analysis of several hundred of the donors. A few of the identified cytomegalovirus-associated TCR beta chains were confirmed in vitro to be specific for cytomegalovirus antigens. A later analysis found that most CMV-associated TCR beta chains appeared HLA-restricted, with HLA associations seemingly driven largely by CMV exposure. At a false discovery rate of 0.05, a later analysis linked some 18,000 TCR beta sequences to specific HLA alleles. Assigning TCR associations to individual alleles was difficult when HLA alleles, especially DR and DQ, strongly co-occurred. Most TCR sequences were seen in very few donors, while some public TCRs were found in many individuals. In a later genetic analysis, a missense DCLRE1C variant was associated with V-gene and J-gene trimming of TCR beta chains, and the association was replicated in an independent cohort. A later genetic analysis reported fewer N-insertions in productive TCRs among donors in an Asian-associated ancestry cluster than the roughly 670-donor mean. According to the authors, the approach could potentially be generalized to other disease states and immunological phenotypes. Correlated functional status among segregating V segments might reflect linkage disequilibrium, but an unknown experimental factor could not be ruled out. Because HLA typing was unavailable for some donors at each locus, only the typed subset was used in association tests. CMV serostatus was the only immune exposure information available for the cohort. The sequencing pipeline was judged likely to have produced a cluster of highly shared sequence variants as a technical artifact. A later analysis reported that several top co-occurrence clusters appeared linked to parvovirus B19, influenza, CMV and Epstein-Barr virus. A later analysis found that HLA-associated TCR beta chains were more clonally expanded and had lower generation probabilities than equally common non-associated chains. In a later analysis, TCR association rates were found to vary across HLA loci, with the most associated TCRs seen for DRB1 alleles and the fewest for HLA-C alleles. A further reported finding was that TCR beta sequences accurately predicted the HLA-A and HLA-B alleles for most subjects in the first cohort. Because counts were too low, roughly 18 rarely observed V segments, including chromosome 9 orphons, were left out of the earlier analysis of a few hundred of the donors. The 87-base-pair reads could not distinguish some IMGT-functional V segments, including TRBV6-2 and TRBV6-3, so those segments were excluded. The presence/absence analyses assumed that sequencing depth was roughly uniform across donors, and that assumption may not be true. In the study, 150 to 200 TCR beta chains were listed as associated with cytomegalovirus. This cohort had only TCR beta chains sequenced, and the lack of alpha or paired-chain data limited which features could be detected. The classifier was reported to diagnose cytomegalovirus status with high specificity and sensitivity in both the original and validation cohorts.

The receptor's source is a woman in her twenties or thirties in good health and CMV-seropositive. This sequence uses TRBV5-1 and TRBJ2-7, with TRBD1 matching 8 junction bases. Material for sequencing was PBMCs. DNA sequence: TGCGCCAGCAGCTTGGATGACAGGGGCGAGCAGTACTTC. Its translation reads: CASSLDDRGEQYF.